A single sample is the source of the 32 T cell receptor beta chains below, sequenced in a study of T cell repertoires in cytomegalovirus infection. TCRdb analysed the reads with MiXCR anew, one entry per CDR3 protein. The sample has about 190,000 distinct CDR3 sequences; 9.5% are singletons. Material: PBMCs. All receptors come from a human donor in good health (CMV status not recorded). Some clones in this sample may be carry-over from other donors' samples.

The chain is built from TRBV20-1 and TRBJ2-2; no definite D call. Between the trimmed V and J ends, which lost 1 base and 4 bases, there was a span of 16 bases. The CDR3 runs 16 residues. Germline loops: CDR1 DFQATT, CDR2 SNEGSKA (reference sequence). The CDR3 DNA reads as TGCAGTGCTAGAGCCCAAAACGAGGACGGCACCGGGGAGCTGTTTTTT. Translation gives CSARAQNEDGTGELFF.

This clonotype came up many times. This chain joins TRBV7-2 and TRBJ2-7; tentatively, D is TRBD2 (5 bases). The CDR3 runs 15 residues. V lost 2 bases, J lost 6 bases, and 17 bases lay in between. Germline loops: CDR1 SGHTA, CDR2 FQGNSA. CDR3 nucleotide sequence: TGTGCCAGCAGCTTATCCAGGACTGGGTGGTCCGAGCAGTACTTC. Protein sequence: CASSLSRTGWSEQYF.

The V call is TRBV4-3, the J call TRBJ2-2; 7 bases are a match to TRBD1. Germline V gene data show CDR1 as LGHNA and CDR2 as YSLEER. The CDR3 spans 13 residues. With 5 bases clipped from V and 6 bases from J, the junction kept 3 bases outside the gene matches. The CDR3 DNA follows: TGCGCCAGCAGCGCCGACAGGGCCGGGGAGCTGTTTTTT. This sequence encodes CASSADRAGELFF.

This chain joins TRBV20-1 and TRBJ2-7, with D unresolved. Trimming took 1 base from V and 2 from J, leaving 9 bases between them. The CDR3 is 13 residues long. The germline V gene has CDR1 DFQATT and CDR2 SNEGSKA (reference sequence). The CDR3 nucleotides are TGCAGTGCTAGAGTGGGGTACCCCTACGAGCAGTACTTC. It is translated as CSARVGYPYEQYF.

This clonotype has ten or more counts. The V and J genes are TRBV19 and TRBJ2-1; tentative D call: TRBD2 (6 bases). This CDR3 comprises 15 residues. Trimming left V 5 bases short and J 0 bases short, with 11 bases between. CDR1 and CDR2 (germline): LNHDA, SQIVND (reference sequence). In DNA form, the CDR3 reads TGTGCCAGTAGTTCTACTAGCAGCTCCTACAATGAGCAGTTCTTC. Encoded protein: CASSSTSSSYNEQFF.

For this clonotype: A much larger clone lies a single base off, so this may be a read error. In DNA, the CDR3 is TGTGCCAGCAGGCGGCAGGGGGCTTCTCGAGCGAACGAGCAGTGCTTC. This translates into CASRRQGASRANEQCF. The rearrangement uses TRBV6-2 or TRBV6-3 and TRBJ2-7; 8 positions match TRBD1. The CDR3 runs to 16 residues. The germline CDR1 and CDR2 sequences are MNHEY and SVGEGT.

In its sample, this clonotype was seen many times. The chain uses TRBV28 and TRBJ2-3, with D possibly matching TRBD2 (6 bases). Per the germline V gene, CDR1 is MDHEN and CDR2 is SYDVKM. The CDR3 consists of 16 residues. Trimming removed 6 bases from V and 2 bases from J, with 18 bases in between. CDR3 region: CASRGAKGLTTDTQYF. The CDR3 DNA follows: TGTGCCAGCAGGGGCGCAAAGGGACTCACCACAGATACGCAGTATTTT.

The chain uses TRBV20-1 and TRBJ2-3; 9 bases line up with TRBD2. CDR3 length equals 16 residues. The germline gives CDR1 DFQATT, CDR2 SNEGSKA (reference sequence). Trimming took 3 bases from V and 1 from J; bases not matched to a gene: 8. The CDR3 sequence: CSASGRGGEGTDTQYF. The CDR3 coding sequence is TGCAGTGCTAGTGGTCGCGGGGGGGAGGGCACAGATACGCAGTATTTT.

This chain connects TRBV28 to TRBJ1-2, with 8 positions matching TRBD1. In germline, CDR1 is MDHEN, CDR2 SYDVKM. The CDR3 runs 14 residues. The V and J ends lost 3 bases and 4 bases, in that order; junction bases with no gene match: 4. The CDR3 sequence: CASSLHDRGYGYTF. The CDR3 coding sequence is TGTGCCAGCAGTTTGCACGACAGGGGCTATGGCTACACCTTC.

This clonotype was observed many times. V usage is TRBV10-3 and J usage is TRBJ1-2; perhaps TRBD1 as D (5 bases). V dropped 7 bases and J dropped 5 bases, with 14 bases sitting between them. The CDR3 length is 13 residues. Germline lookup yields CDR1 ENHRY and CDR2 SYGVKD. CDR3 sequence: CAITGLLGYGYTF. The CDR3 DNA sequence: TGTGCCATCACGGGACTTCTTGGGTATGGCTACACCTTC.

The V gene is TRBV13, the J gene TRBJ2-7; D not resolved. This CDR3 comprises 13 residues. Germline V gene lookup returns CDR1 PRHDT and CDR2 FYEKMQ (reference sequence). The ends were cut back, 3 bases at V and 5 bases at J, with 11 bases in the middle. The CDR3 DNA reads TGTGCCAGCAGCTTCATAACTCTCGACGAGCAGTACTTC. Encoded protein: CASSFITLDEQYF.

CDR3 amino acids: CAASRGCGTKNIQYF. CDR3 sequence (DNA): TGTGCCGCGTCTCGGGGCTGTGGGACCAAAAACATTCAGTACTTC. The chain couples TRBV18 to TRBJ2-4; possibly TRBD1 or TRBD2 for D (5 bases each). Germline CDR1 and CDR2: KGHSH and LQKENI. The CDR3 covers 15 residues. The V end lost 11 bases, the J end lost 2 bases, and 19 bases lay between the germline ends. The full variable domain, in which reference TRBV18 and TRBJ2-4 provide the parts outside the CDR3, is NAGVMQNPRHLVRRRGQEARLRCSPMKGHSHVYWYRQLPEEGLKFMVYLQKENIIDESGMPKERFSAEFPKEGPSILRIQQVVRGDSAAYFCAASRGCGTKNIQYFGAGTRLSVL.

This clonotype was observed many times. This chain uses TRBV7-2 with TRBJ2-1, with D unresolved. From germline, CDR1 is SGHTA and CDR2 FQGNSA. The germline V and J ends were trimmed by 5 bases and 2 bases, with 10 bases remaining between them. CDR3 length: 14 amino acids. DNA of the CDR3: TGTGCCAGCAGCCTCGTTGGGGCCTACAATGAGCAGTTCTTC. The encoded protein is CASSLVGAYNEQFF. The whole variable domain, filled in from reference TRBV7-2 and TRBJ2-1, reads GAGVSQSPSNKVTEKGKDVELRCDPISGHTALYWYRQSLGQGLEFLIYFQGNSAPDKSGLPSDRFSAERTGGSVSTLTIQRTQQEDSAVYLCASSLVGAYNEQFFGPGTRLTVL.

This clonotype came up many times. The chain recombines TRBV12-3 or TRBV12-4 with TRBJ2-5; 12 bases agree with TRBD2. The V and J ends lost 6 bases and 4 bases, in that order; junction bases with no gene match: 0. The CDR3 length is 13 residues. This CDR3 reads CASRGLAGETQYF. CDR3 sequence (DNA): TGTGCCAGCAGGGGACTAGCGGGAGAGACCCAGTACTTC.

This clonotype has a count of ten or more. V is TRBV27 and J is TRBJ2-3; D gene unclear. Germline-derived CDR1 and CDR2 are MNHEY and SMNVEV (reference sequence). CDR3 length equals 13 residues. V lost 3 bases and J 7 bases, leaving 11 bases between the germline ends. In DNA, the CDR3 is TGTGCCAGCAGTTTGAACCCACAGCATACGCAGTATTTT. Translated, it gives CASSLNPQHTQYF.

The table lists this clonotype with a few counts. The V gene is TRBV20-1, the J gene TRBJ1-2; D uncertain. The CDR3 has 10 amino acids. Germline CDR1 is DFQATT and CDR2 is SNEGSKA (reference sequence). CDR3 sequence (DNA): TGCAGCGCGTCATACTCGGCTATCACCTTC. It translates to CSASYSAITF.

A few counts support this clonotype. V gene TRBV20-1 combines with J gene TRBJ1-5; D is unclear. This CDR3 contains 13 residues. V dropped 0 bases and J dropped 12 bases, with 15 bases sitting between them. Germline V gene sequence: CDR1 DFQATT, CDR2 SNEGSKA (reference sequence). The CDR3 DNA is TGCAGTGCTAGAGATGAAGGACCCGGTGGCCAGCATTTT. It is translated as CSARDEGPGGQHF.

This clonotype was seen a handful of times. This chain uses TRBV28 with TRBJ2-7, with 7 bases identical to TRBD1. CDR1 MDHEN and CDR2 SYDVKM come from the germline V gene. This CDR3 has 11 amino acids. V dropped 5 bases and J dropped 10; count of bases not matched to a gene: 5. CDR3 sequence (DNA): TGTGCCAGCAGTCATGGGACAGCCCAGTACTTC. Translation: CASSHGTAQYF. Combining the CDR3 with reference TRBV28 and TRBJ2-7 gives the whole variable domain DVKVTQSSRYLVKRTGEKVFLECVQDMDHENMFWYRQDPGLGLRLIYFSYDVKMKEKGDIPEGYSVSREKKERFSLILESASTNQTSMYLCASSHGTAQYFGPGTRLTVT.

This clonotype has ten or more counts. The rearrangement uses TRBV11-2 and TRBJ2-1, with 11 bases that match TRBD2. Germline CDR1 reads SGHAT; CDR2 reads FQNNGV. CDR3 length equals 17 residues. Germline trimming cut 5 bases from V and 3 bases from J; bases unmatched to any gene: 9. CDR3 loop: CASSLKSGTSGYNEQFF. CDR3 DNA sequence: TGTGCCAGCAGCCTAAAATCCGGGACTAGCGGCTACAATGAGCAGTTCTTC.

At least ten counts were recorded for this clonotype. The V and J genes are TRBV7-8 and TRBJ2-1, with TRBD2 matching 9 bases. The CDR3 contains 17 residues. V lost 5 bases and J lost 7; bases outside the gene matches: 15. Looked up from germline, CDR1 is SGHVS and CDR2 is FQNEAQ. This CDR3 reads CASSRGAREGLQNEQFF. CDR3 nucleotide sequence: TGTGCCAGCAGCAGGGGGGCGCGGGAGGGCCTCCAGAATGAGCAGTTCTTC.

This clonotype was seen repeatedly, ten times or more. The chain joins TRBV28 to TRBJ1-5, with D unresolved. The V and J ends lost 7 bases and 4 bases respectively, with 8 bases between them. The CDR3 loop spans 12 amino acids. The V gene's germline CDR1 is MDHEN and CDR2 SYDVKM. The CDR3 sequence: CASTNGNQPQHF. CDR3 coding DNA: TGTGCCAGCACGAATGGTAATCAGCCCCAGCATTTT.

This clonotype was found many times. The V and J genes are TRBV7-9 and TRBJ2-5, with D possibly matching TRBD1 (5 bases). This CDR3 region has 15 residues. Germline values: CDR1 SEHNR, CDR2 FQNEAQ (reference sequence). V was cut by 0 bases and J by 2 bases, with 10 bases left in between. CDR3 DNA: TGTGCCAGCAGCTTAGCTGCAGGGTCGCAAGAGACCCAGTACTTC. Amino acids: CASSLAAGSQETQYF.

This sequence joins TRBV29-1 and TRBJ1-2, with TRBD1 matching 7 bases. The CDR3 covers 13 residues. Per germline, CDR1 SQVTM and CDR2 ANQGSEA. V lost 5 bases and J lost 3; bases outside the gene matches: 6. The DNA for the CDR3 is TGCAGCGTTCGCGGACAGGAGGACTATGGCTACACCTTC. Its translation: CSVRGQEDYGYTF.

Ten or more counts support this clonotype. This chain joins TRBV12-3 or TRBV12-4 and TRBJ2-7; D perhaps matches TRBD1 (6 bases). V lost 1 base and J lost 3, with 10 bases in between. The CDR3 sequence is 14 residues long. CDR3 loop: CASSLGGQNYEQYF. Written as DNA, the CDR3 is TGTGCCAGCAGTTTAGGGGGGCAAAACTACGAGCAGTACTTC.

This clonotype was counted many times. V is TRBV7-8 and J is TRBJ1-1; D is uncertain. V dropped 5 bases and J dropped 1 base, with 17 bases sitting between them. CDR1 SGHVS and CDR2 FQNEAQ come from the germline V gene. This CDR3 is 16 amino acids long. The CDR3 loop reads CASSPPPWKPNTEAFF. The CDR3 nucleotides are TGTGCCAGCAGCCCACCGCCGTGGAAACCGAACACTGAAGCTTTCTTT.

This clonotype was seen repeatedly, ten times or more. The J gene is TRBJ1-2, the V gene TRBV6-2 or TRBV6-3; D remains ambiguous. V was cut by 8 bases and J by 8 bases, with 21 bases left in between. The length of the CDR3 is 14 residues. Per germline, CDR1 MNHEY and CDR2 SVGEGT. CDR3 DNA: TGTGCCAGCGCCTTCGGACTCCCCGCCGTCGGCTACACCTTC. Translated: CASAFGLPAVGYTF.

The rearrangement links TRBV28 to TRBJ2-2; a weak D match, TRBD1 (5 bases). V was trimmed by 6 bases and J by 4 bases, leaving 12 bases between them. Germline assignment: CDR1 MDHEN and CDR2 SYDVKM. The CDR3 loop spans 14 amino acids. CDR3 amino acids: CASRPTGSTGELFF. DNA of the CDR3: TGTGCCAGCAGACCCACAGGCTCCACCGGGGAGCTGTTTTTT.

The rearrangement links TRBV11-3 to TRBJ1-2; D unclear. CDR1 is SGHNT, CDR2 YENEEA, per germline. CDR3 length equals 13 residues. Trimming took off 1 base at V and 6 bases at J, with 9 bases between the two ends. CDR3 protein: CASSLVVRDGYTF. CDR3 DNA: TGTGCCAGCAGCTTAGTGGTACGAGATGGCTACACCTTC.

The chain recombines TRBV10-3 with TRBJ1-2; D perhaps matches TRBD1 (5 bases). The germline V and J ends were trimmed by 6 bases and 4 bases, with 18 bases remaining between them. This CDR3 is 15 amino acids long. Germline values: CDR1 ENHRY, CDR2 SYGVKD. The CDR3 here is CAISDSDRNSYGYTF. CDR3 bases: TGTGCCATCAGCGATTCTGACAGAAACAGCTATGGCTACACCTTC.

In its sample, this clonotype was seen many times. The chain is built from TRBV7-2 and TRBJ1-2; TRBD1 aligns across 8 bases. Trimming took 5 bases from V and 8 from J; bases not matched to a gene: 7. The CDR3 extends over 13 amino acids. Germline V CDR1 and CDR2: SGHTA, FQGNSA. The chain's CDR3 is CASSPDRDRGYTF. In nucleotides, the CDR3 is TGTGCCAGCAGCCCTGACAGGGACAGGGGCTACACCTTC.

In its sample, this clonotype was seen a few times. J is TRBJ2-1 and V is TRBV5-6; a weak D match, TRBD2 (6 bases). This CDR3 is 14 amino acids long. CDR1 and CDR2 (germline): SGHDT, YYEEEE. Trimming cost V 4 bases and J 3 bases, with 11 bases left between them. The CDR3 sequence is CASSTTGDYNEQFF. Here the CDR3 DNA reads TGTGCCAGCAGCACTACGGGAGACTACAATGAGCAGTTCTTC.

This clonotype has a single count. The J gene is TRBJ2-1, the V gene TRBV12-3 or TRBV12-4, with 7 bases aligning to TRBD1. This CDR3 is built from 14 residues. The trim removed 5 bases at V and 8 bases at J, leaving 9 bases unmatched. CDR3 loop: CASSISRGYDEQFF. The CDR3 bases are TGTGCCAGCAGTATATCCAGGGGGTACGATGAGCAGTTCTTC.